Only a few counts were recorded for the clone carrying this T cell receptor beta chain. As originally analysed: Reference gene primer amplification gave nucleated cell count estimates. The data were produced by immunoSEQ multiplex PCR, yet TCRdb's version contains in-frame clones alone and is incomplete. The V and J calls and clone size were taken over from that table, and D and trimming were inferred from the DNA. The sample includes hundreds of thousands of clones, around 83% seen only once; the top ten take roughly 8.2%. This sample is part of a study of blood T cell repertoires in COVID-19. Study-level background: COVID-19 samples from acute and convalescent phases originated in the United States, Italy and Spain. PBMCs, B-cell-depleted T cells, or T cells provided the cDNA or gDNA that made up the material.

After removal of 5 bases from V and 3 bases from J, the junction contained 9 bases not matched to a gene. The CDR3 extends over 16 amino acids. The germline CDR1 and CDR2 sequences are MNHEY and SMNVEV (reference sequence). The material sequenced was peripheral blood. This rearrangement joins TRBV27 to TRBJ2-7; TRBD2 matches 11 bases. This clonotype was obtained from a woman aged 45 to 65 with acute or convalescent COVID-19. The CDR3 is CASSLLLAGGYYEQYF. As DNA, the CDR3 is TGTGCCAGCAGTCTGCTTTTAGCGGGAGGGTACTACGAGCAGTACTTC.